Listed below are T cell receptor beta chains from one sample, sequenced in a study of T cell changes during pregnancy in multiple sclerosis. The data were produced by immunoSEQ multiplex PCR, yet TCRdb's version contains in-frame clones alone and is incomplete. The table lists 65,000 to 80,000 clones, roughly 93% of them singletons. The source was peripheral blood, collected in the second trimester of pregnancy. The source is a female donor with multiple sclerosis, enrolled in a pregnancy study. CDR3s include the opening cysteine and the closing phenylalanine or tryptophan. D genes are given only for firm matches. Clone size, where shown, is once, few, many, or a class for clones that have expanded.

clone_size	d_call	v_call	j_call	cdr3_nt	cdr3_aa
NA	NA	TRBV20-1	TRBJ1-1	TGCAGTGTACGCGGGGTATCCGCTTTCTTT	CSVRGVSAFF
NA	TRBD2	TRBV6-6	TRBJ2-1	TGTGCCAGCATACTAGCGGTAGGAAATGAGCAGTTCTTC	CASILAVGNEQFF
NA	NA	TRBV25-1	TRBJ1-2	TGTGCCAGCAGTGGGGGGGTTGTGGGCGAGGGAGGCTACACCTTC	CASSGGVVGEGGYTF
NA	NA	TRBV12-5	TRBJ2-5	TGTGCTAGTGGTTTTTCGACGTCCGGGGGAGTAGAGACCCAGTACTTC	CASGFSTSGGVETQYF
NA	TRBD1	TRBV10-3	TRBJ1-3	TGTGCCATCAGTGAGCGGGACAGGGTTGGTGGAAACACCATATATTTT	CAISERDRVGGNTIYF
once	NA	TRBV7-9	TRBJ1-5	TGTGCCAGCAGCTATACAGGGAGCAATCAGCCCCAGCATTTT	CASSYTGSNQPQHF
NA	NA	TRBV30	TRBJ2-2	TGTGCCTGGAAGGGGAACGGGGAGCTGTTTTTT	CAWKGNGELFF
NA	NA	TRBV29-1	TRBJ2-7	TGCAGCGTTGATCTGCAGGCGGGTGCGCAGTACTTC	CSVDLQAGAQYF
NA	NA	TRBV27	TRBJ2-1	TGTGCCAGCAGTCTGTTACGCTCCCCGAGGTACAATGAGCAGTTCTTC	CASSLLRSPRYNEQFF
once	TRBD1	TRBV5-1	TRBJ2-5	TGCGCCAGCAGCTTGGCGAACAGGGGTGGGGAGACCCAGTACTTC	CASSLANRGGETQYF
NA	TRBD1	TRBV18	TRBJ2-7	TGTGCCAGCTCACTTCTCGACAGGGTGAGGGACGAGCAGTACTTC	CASSLLDRVRDEQYF
NA	NA	TRBV7-6	TRBJ2-7	TGTGCCAGCAGCTCCGGCGGGGCCCACTACGAGCAGTACTTC	CASSSGGAHYEQYF
NA	TRBD1	TRBV5-5	TRBJ2-7	TGTGCCAGCGGAGAACGGACAGGGCAGTCATACGAGCAGTACTTC	CASGERTGQSYEQYF
NA	NA	TRBV30	TRBJ1-4	TGTGCCTGGAGTGTGGGAGCGGAAAAACTGTTTTTT	CAWSVGAEKLFF
NA	NA	TRBV18	TRBJ2-5	TGTGCCAGCTCACCCTCGGGGGAGACCCAGTACTTC	CASSPSGETQYF
once	NA	TRBV6-1	TRBJ1-2	TGTGCCAGCAGTATCGAGGGATACGCTGGCTACACCTTC	CASSIEGYAGYTF
NA	NA	TRBV5-1	TRBJ1-2	TGCGCCAGCAGCCCCACTGTTGTATACAGGGACTATGGCTACACCTTC	CASSPTVVYRDYGYTF
NA	TRBD1	TRBV5-4	TRBJ2-3	TGTGCCAGCAGCGCCTACACAGGGGGCACCACAGATACGCAGTATTTT	CASSAYTGGTTDTQYF
few	NA	TRBV5-8	TRBJ1-4	TGTGCCAGCAGCTCGGGGACAATAACTAATGAAAAACTGTTTTTT	CASSSGTITNEKLFF
NA	NA	TRBV2	TRBJ1-5	TGTGCCAGCAGTGACGGCGGGGGAGGGAAGCCCCAGCATTTT	CASSDGGGGKPQHF
NA	TRBD1	TRBV27	TRBJ2-1	TGTGCCAGCAGTTTATCGCCCCGGACAGGGTCCGGAGGGGACTACAATGAGCAGTTCTTC	CASSLSPRTGSGGDYNEQFF
NA	NA	TRBV5-8	TRBJ2-3	TGTGCCAGCAGCATAGGGGGTAGAGCAGATACGCAGTATTTT	CASSIGGRADTQYF
NA	TRBD1	TRBV15	TRBJ1-5	TGTGCCACCAGCTCCGGGACAGCGAATCAGCCCCAGCATTTT	CATSSGTANQPQHF
NA	TRBD1	TRBV7-9	TRBJ1-3	TGTGCCAGCAGCTCCATGACAGGGGCTGGAAACACCATATATTTT	CASSSMTGAGNTIYF
NA	NA	TRBV15	TRBJ1-4	TGTGCCACCAGCAGAACAGGACTAGCTAATGAAAAACTGTTTTTT	CATSRTGLANEKLFF
NA	NA	TRBV30	TRBJ1-2	TGTGCCTGGAGTGTACCTAGTGGGTATGGCTACACCTTC	CAWSVPSGYGYTF